The 32 T cell receptor beta chains reported below all come from one sample, sequenced in a study of cytomegalovirus exposure and HLA in healthy donors. A multiplex PCR was run with 60 Vbeta primers and 13 Jbeta primers. Here immunoSEQ multiplex PCR was the method, and the copy in TCRdb shows in-frame clones only, minus some. The repertoire has approximately 150,000 clones, 75% to 80% of them found once; the top ten carry under 0.8%. Sequenced material: PBMCs. Receptors originate from a male donor in good health and CMV-seronegative.

The chain links TRBV18 to TRBJ1-3; 7 bases map to TRBD1. The CDR3 runs 16 residues. V gave up 4 bases and J gave up 0 bases; unmatched junction bases: 6. From germline, CDR1 is KGHSH and CDR2 LQKENI. CDR3 region: CASSRTGTDSGNTIYF. The CDR3 nucleotides read TGTGCCAGCTCACGAACGGGGACAGACTCTGGAAACACCATATATTTT.

The chain is built from TRBV19 and TRBJ1-6; TRBD1 matches 7 bases. CDR3 length: 14 amino acids. Trimming took 6 bases from V and 5 from J; bases not matched to a gene: 4. Germline V gene lookup returns CDR1 LNHDA and CDR2 SQIVND (reference sequence). The CDR3 DNA is TGTGCCAGTAGACCGACAGGGAATAATTCACCCCTCCACTTT. It encodes CASRPTGNNSPLHF.

The sample holds a few counts of this clone. The V call is TRBV6-1, the J call TRBJ2-7; 10 positions agree with TRBD2. Germline V gives CDR1 MNHNS, CDR2 SASEGT. J lost 4 bases, V lost 2 bases, and 5 bases had no gene match. This CDR3 has 15 residues. CDR3 in DNA: TGTGCCAGCAGTGAACTCACTAGCGGGGTTTACGAGCAGTACTTC. It specifies CASSELTSGVYEQYF.

The rearrangement joins TRBV30 to TRBJ2-1; D is perhaps TRBD2 (5 bases). Deletions cut 0 bases from V and 3 bases from J, with 6 bases between. The germline V gene has CDR1 GTSNPN and CDR2 SVGIG (reference sequence). This CDR3 spans 13 amino acids. In DNA, the CDR3 is TGTGCCTGGAGTGTAGGACTCTACAATGAGCAGTTCTTC. It yields the protein CAWSVGLYNEQFF.

This chain joins TRBV30 and TRBJ2-7, with D perhaps TRBD1 (5 bases). This CDR3 comprises 11 residues. Germline V gene lookup returns CDR1 GTSNPN and CDR2 SVGIG (reference sequence). V was pared by 3 bases and J by 10 bases, with 13 bases between. CDR3 region: CAWSRRQGQYF. For the CDR3, the DNA is TGTGCCTGGAGCCGTAGGCAGGGCCAGTACTTC. The full variable domain, with the rest looked up from reference TRBV30 and TRBJ2-7, is SQTIHQWPATLVQPVGSPLSLECTVEGTSNPNLYWYRQAAGRGLQLLFYSVGIGQISSEVPQNLSASRPQDRQFILSSKKLLLSDSGFYLCAWSRRQGQYFGPGTRLTVT.

The rearrangement uses TRBV7-2 and TRBJ2-5; D gene ambiguous. V lost 2 bases, J lost 4 bases, and 11 bases lay in between. CDR3 size: 14 residues. From germline, CDR1 is SGHTA and CDR2 FQGNSA. The CDR3 DNA sequence: TGTGCCAGCAGCTTATCTATAGCAATAGAGACCCAGTACTTC. Its protein product is CASSLSIAIETQYF. Combining the CDR3 with reference TRBV7-2 and TRBJ2-5 gives the whole variable domain GAGVSQSPSNKVTEKGKDVELRCDPISGHTALYWYRQSLGQGLEFLIYFQGNSAPDKSGLPSDRFSAERTGGSVSTLTIQRTQQEDSAVYLCASSLSIAIETQYFGPGTRLLVL.

A few counts support this clone. The chain uses TRBV7-8 and TRBJ1-5; D remains unclear. V was trimmed by 1 base and J by 3 bases, leaving 16 bases between them. The CDR3 runs to 17 residues. Germline-derived CDR1 and CDR2 are SGHVS and FQNEAQ. For the CDR3, the DNA is TGTGCCAGCAGCTTAGACGGGGTCAGGTCAAACAATCAGCCCCAGCATTTT. This gives the protein CASSLDGVRSNNQPQHF.

J is TRBJ2-2 and V is TRBV4-3; tentative D call: TRBD2 (7 bases). Germline V gives CDR1 LGHNA, CDR2 YSLEER. This CDR3 spans 16 amino acids. Trimming removed 0 bases from V and 6 bases from J, with 14 bases in between. The CDR3 bases are TGCGCCAGCAGCCAAGATGGGAGGGGGGGGGCCGGGGAGCTGTTTTTT. Its translation is CASSQDGRGGAGELFF.

The V gene is TRBV10-2, the J gene TRBJ2-3; D possibly corresponds to TRBD2 (5 bases). The V gene lost 4 bases and the J gene lost 4 bases, with 18 bases spanning the gap. This CDR3 has 16 residues. Germline V lookup: CDR1 WSHSY, CDR2 SAAADI. The CDR3 sequence: CASSVGGYGGADTQYF. As DNA, the CDR3 is TGCGCCAGCAGTGTGGGCGGGTATGGCGGTGCAGATACGCAGTATTTT.

This chain connects TRBV4-1 to TRBJ2-1; TRBD1 aligns across 9 bases. The V gene's germline CDR1 is MGHRA and CDR2 YSYEKL. With 2 bases clipped from V and 2 bases from J, the junction kept 13 bases outside the gene matches. The CDR3 has 19 amino acids. DNA of the CDR3: TGCGCCAGCAGCCAATATTACTTCGGACAGGGGAGAACCTACAATGAGCAGTTCTTC. Translating gives CASSQYYFGQGRTYNEQFF.

J is TRBJ2-5 and V is TRBV6-5; possible D gene TRBD1, 5 bases. CDR1 and CDR2 (germline): MNHEY, SVGAGI. The CDR3 sequence is 15 residues long. V lost 6 bases and J 5 bases, leaving 19 bases between the germline ends. CDR3 region: CASRPRVGLSETQYF. Written as DNA, the CDR3 is TGTGCCAGCAGACCCAGGGTAGGGTTATCGGAGACCCAGTACTTC.

The chain couples TRBV4-2 to TRBJ2-1, with TRBD2 matching 8 bases. J gave up 5 bases and V 3 bases, and 6 bases lay outside the gene matches. The germline CDR1 and CDR2 sequences are LGHNA and YNFKEQ. The length of the CDR3 is 15 residues. The CDR3 region is CASSQPGLENNEQFF. CDR3 DNA: TGTGCCAGCAGCCAGCCGGGACTAGAGAACAATGAGCAGTTCTTC.

The chain recombines TRBV7-6 with TRBJ1-5, with a tentative D call TRBD1 (5 bases). V was clipped by 3 bases and J by 11 bases, with 14 bases between them. Per germline, CDR1 SGHVS and CDR2 FNYEAQ. The CDR3 sequence is 13 residues long. The CDR3 DNA reads TGTGCCAGCAGCTTGTCACCGACAGAGGCCCAGCATTTT. Amino acids: CASSLSPTEAQHF.

The chain couples TRBV5-8 to TRBJ2-5, with TRBD1 matching over 7 bases. V shed 0 bases and J 5 bases; nucleotides not matched to a gene: 7. CDR3 length: 15 amino acids. The V gene's germline CDR1 is SGHTS and CDR2 YDEGEE. The CDR3 DNA reads TGTGCCAGCAGCTTGGGACAGGGAGTCGGTGAGACCCAGTACTTC. Its translation: CASSLGQGVGETQYF.

The chain links TRBV9 to TRBJ2-1; 8 bases match TRBD2. With 0 bases clipped from V and 3 bases from J, the junction kept 2 bases outside the gene matches. The CDR3 length is 15 residues. In germline, CDR1 is SGDLS, CDR2 YYNGEE. This CDR3 reads CASSVELADYNEQFF. In DNA, the CDR3 is TGTGCCAGCAGCGTAGAACTAGCGGACTACAATGAGCAGTTCTTC.

Only a few counts were recorded for this clone. The gene calls are TRBV11-3 and TRBJ1-1; 10 positions agree with TRBD1. The junction had 4 bases not matched to a gene; V was cut back by 5 bases and J by 4 bases. This CDR3 region has 14 residues. The germline CDR1 and CDR2 sequences are SGHNT and YENEEA. The CDR3 reads CASSPGQGSTEAFF. DNA for the CDR3: TGTGCCAGCAGCCCGGGACAGGGGAGCACTGAAGCTTTCTTT.

This chain links TRBV6-6 with TRBJ1-1, with D perhaps TRBD1 (5 bases). The CDR3 spans 13 residues. Trimming pared 7 bases from V and 2 bases from J, leaving 11 bases between. Germline V CDR1 and CDR2: MNHNY, SVGAGI (reference sequence). The CDR3 DNA follows: TGTGCCAGCACCAGACAGTCCAACACTGAAGCTTTCTTT. It yields the protein CASTRQSNTEAFF.

Remarks on this clone: Its ends do not fully match the called genes, so a read error is possible. This chain connects TRBV7-9 to TRBJ1-4, with D perhaps TRBD1 (5 bases). From germline, CDR1 is SEHNR and CDR2 FQNEAQ (reference sequence). The CDR3 is 14 residues long. The CDR3 loop reads CSSNSREEDEKLFF. The CDR3 DNA reads TGTTCCAGCAACTCCAGGGAGGAAGATGAAAAACTGTTTTTT.

The chain carries TRBV19 and TRBJ1-6, with no clear D. The ends were cut back, 2 bases at V and 11 bases at J, with 10 bases in the middle. The CDR3 runs to 13 residues. Germline V gene data show CDR1 as LNHDA and CDR2 as SQIVND (reference sequence). The CDR3 spells CASSITSRTPLHF. The CDR3 nucleotides read TGTGCCAGTAGTATAACTTCTCGTACACCCCTCCACTTT.

This chain connects TRBV10-2 to TRBJ2-7, with 9 bases that match TRBD1. V gave up 6 bases and J gave up 7 bases; unmatched junction bases: 10. Germline V gives CDR1 WSHSY, CDR2 SAAADI. This CDR3 is 14 amino acids long. The CDR3 spells CASSTGTGRREQYF. The CDR3 nucleotides are TGCGCCAGCAGCACCGGGACAGGGAGGAGGGAGCAGTACTTC.

This chain uses TRBV6-6 with TRBJ2-2; 7 bases map to TRBD1. Germline CDR1 and CDR2: MNHNY and SVGAGI (reference sequence). The CDR3 spans 15 residues. The ends lost 6 bases at V and 2 bases at J; junction bases unmatched: 6. The CDR3 bases are TGTGCCAGCAGGGTCGGACAGGTCAACACCGGGGAGCTGTTTTTT. It codes for CASRVGQVNTGELFF.

The CDR3 protein is CASSLRGLASGNEQFF. The CDR3 DNA reads TGTGCCAGCAGCTTGCGGGGACTAGCATCGGGCAATGAGCAGTTCTTC. This chain joins TRBV5-6 and TRBJ2-1; TRBD2 matches 9 bases. Trimming removed 1 base from V and 6 bases from J; junction bases left unmatched: 8. Germline assignment: CDR1 SGHDT and CDR2 YYEEEE. The CDR3 runs to 16 residues.

This rearrangement joins TRBV7-3 to TRBJ2-1; 7 bases map to TRBD1. From germline, CDR1 is SGHTA and CDR2 FQGTGA. This CDR3 spans 15 amino acids. Trimming took 0 bases from V and 4 from J; bases not matched to a gene: 3. This CDR3 is CASSLTRTGYNEQFF. The CDR3 DNA sequence: TGTGCCAGCAGCTTAACTCGGACAGGATACAATGAGCAGTTCTTC.

The genes are TRBV30 and TRBJ1-1, with a weak D call TRBD1 (5 bases). Per the germline V gene, CDR1 is GTSNPN and CDR2 is SVGIG (reference sequence). Trimming removed 3 bases from V and 4 bases from J, with 24 bases in between. This CDR3 has 17 residues. The CDR3 nucleotides read TGTGCCTGGAGCGAAGGGACTAGTGCTATAGGACGCACTGAAGCTTTCTTT. It is translated as CAWSEGTSAIGRTEAFF.

The V gene is TRBV27, the J gene TRBJ2-7; 10 bases map to TRBD1. Germline CDR1 MNHEY, CDR2 SMNVEV (reference sequence). Germline trimming cut 2 bases from V and 2 bases from J; bases unmatched to any gene: 9. CDR3 length: 17 residues. CDR3 amino acids: CASSLIFGGTGAYEQYF. The CDR3 region has the DNA TGTGCCAGCAGTTTAATCTTCGGGGGGACAGGGGCCTACGAGCAGTACTTC.

This clone was counted between two and nine times. The chain has TRBV29-1 and TRBJ2-3; 7 nucleotides agree with TRBD2. Germline V gene sequence: CDR1 SQVTM, CDR2 ANQGSEA. CDR3 size: 14 residues. With V trimmed by 6 bases and J by 0 bases, 6 bases remained unmatched. For the CDR3, the DNA is TGCAGCGTCGGGAGCGGGATTAGCACAGATACGCAGTATTTT. Residues: CSVGSGISTDTQYF.

This clone appeared a few times. This rearrangement joins TRBV19 to TRBJ2-7, with TRBD1 matching 8 bases. CDR1 is LNHDA, CDR2 SQIVND, per germline (reference sequence). CDR3 length: 15 amino acids. V gave up 4 bases and J gave up 3 bases; unmatched junction bases: 8. The CDR3, as DNA: TGTGCCAGTAGTACCAACCCCGGACAGGGCTACGAGCAGTACTTC. Translated: CASSTNPGQGYEQYF.

CDR3 in DNA: TGTGCCTGGAGTGGAGGTAGCGGGAGGGCCCCAGAGACCCAGTACTTC. Its translation: CAWSGGSGRAPETQYF. This chain connects TRBV30 to TRBJ2-5; 11 bases line up with TRBD2. Germline V CDR1 and CDR2: GTSNPN, SVGIG (reference sequence). Trimming at V came to 1 base and at J to 4 bases, leaving 8 bases not matched to a gene. The CDR3 runs to 16 residues.

This clone appeared a single time. V gene TRBV18 combines with J gene TRBJ2-7; D is unclear. The germline CDR1 and CDR2 sequences are KGHSH and LQKENI. This CDR3 is built from 12 residues. The V end was cut by 6 bases, the J end by 3 bases, with 9 bases between. CDR3 sequence (DNA): TGTGCCAGCTCTCAGGATAGCTACGAGCAGTACTTC. Protein: CASSQDSYEQYF.

The J gene is TRBJ2-1, the V gene TRBV4-1; D uncertain. V lost 0 bases and J lost 6, with 9 bases in between. Germline CDR1 is MGHRA and CDR2 is YSYEKL. The CDR3 consists of 14 residues. The CDR3 sequence: CASSQEARSNEQFF. The CDR3 nucleotides are TGCGCCAGCAGCCAAGAGGCTAGAAGCAATGAGCAGTTCTTC.

The chain has TRBV11-3 and TRBJ1-1; possibly TRBD1 for D (6 bases). The CDR3 sequence is 15 residues long. The germline V gene encodes CDR1 SGHNT and CDR2 YENEEA. Trimming removed 2 bases at V and 0 bases at J, with 10 bases between. This CDR3 reads CASSLSGDLNTEAFF. The CDR3 region has the DNA TGTGCCAGCAGCTTATCAGGGGACCTGAACACTGAAGCTTTCTTT. Full variable domain (rest looked up from reference TRBV11-3 and TRBJ1-1): EAGVVQSPRYKIIEKKQPVAFWCNPISGHNTLYWYLQNLGQGPELLIRYENEEAVDDSQLPKDRFSAERLKGVDSTLKIQPAELGDSAVYLCASSLSGDLNTEAFFGQGTRLTVV.

This clone has only a few counts. J is TRBJ1-1 and V is TRBV7-9; 10 positions agree with TRBD1. The CDR3 totals 14 residues. V lost 5 bases to trimming and J lost 5 bases; unmatched junction nucleotides: 5. Germline CDR1 reads SEHNR; CDR2 reads FQNEAQ (reference sequence). The CDR3: CASSPGQGETEAFF. In DNA form, the CDR3 reads TGTGCCAGCAGCCCCGGACAGGGGGAGACTGAAGCTTTCTTT.